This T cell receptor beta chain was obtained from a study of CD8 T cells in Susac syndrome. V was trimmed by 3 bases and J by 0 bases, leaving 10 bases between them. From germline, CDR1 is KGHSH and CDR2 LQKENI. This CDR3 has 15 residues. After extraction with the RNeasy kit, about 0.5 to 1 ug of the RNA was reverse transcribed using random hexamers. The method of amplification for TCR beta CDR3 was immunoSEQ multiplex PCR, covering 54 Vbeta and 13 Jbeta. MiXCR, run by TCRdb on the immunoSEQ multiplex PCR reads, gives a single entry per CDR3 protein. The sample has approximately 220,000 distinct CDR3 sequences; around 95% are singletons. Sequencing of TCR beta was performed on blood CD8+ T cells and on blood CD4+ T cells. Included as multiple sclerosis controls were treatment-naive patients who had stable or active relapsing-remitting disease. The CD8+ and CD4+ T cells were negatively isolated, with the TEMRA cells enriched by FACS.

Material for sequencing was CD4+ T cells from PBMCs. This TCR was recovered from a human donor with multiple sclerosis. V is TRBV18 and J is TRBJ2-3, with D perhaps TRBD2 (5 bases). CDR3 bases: TGTGCCAGCTCACCGGGAGTCCCTAGCACAGATACGCAGTATTTT. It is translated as CASSPGVPSTDTQYF.